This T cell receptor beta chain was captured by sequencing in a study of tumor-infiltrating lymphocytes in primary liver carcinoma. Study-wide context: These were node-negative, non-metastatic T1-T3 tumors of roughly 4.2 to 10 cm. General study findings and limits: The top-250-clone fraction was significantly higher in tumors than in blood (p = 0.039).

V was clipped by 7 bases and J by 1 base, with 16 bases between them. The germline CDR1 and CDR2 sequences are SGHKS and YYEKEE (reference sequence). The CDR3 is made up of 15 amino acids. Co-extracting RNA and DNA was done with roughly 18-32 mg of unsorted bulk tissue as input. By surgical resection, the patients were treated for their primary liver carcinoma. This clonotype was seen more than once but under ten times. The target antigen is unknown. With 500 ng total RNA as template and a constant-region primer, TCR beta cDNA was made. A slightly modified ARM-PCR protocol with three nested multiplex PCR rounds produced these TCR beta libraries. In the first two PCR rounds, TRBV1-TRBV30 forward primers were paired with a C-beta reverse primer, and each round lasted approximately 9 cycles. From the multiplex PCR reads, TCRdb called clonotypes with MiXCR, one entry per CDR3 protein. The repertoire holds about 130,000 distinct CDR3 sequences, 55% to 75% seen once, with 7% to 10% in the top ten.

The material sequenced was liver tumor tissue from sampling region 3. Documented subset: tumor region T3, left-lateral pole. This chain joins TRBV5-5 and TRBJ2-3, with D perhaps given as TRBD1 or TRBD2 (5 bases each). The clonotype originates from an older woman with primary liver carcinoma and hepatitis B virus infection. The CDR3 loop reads CASGAGRGGTDTQYF. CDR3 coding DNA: TGTGCCAGCGGGGCAGGCAGAGGGGGCACAGATACGCAGTATTTT.